This T cell receptor (beta chain) stems from a study of shared clonotypes between healthy human individuals. The study, taken as a whole, reports: Clonotype sharing levels among donors were expected to vary with sequencing depth. In contrast to clonotypes shared by all four donors, non-shared clonotypes had lower generation probabilities. A generally larger estimated richness was seen in naive subsets than in memory subsets.

This clone was observed many times. The antigen is not known. The table came from immunoSEQ multiplex PCR; TCRdb's copy has only in-frame clones and leaves some out. The data contain 650,000 to 700,000 clones, about 92% of them singletons. This CDR3 spans 12 amino acids. V lost 6 bases and J lost 13; bases outside the gene matches: 11. Germline V CDR1 and CDR2: MRHNA, SNTAGT. Sequencing was performed on memory CD8+ T cells from PBMCs. The subset: CD45RO+ cells pooled with CCR7-negative TemRA cells. J is TRBJ2-7 and V is TRBV6-4; 8 positions agree with TRBD1. The TCR sequence derives from a man younger than 30 in good health. Some clones in this sample may be carry-over from other donors' samples. The CDR3: CASSEDREDIYF. The CDR3 DNA reads TGTGCCAGCAGCGAGGACAGGGAGGATATCTACTTC.